This TCR beta chain was found in a study of blood T cell repertoires in COVID-19. Study background: Samples taken during acute and convalescent COVID-19 were collected in the United States, Italy and Spain.

The repertoire was sequenced with immunoSEQ multiplex PCR; TCRdb's copy has only in-frame clones and lacks some. In the table there are some 520,000 clones, roughly 89% of which are singletons. Seattle's enrolled individuals joined amid active infection and were then monitored longitudinally. Input material: peripheral blood. The sequence was obtained from a man aged 18 to 30 with COVID-19, enrolled during active disease.

The CDR3 DNA is TGTGCCAGCAGCAAGGGACAGGGCCCCTACGAGCAGTACTTC. This codes for CASSKGQGPYEQYF. The V gene is TRBV3-1 (or the pseudogene TRBV3-2), the J gene TRBJ2-7, with 9 bases aligning to TRBD1. Per the germline V gene, CDR1 is LGHDT and CDR2 is YNNKEL (reference sequence). The V and J ends lost 5 bases and 2 bases, in that order; junction bases with no gene match: 4. The CDR3 has 14 amino acids.